This entry lists 14 T cell receptor beta chains sequenced from one sample in a study of T cells in Graves' hyperthyroidism and ophthalmopathy. Amplification of TCR beta CDR3 regions was performed using RNA transcripts as template. HTBI primers drove first-round RT-PCR of the TCR CDR3. A single record per CDR3 protein comes from TCRdb applying MiXCR to the multiplex PCR reads. The table shows around 760,000 distinct CDR3 sequences, with over 35% occurring only once. The material sequenced was blood. The receptors derive from a woman in her thirties or forties with Graves' hyperthyroidism.

This clonotype has a count of ten or more. The chain is built from TRBV7-2 and TRBJ1-5; TRBD1 aligns across 9 bases. Trimming took 3 bases from V and 15 from J; bases not matched to a gene: 9. The CDR3 sequence is 13 residues long. Germline values: CDR1 SGHTA, CDR2 FQGNSA. The CDR3 loop reads CASSLGGQGTWHF. DNA for the CDR3: TGTGCCAGCAGCTTGGGGGGACAGGGAACTTGGCATTTT.

This clonotype was seen only a few times. V is TRBV5-1 and J is TRBJ1-2, with 7 positions matching TRBD1. This CDR3 is built from 15 residues. After removal of 0 bases from V and 3 bases from J, the junction contained 5 bases not matched to a gene. In germline, CDR1 is SGHRS, CDR2 YFSETQ. The DNA of the CDR3 is TGCGCCAGCAGCTTGGGTGGGACAGTATACTATGGCTACACCTTC. Its translation is CASSLGGTVYYGYTF.

The chain combines TRBV6-5 with TRBJ2-5; 10 bases match TRBD2. The V gene end was trimmed by 4 bases and the J gene end by 1 base; junction bases not matched to a gene: 3. The CDR3 loop spans 15 amino acids. The V gene's germline CDR1 is MNHEY and CDR2 SVGAGI. The CDR3 region is CASSLAGGIQETQYF. The CDR3, as DNA: TGTGCCAGCAGTTTAGCGGGGGGTATCCAAGAGACCCAGTACTTC.

This clonotype was seen many times. The chain uses TRBV9 and TRBJ1-3, with 9 bases lining up with TRBD1. V was pared by 5 bases and J by 4 bases, with 4 bases of the junction left unmatched. The CDR3 consists of 14 residues. The germline gives CDR1 SGDLS, CDR2 YYNGEE. The CDR3 is CASSTGGDGNTIYF. The CDR3 DNA is TGTGCCAGCAGTACAGGGGGCGACGGAAACACCATATATTTT.

This clonotype was seen many times. V gene TRBV7-9 combines with J gene TRBJ2-7; D is undetermined. Between the trimmed V and J ends, which lost 1 base and 11 bases, there was a span of 15 bases. The CDR3 extends over 13 amino acids. Germline assignment: CDR1 SEHNR and CDR2 FQNEAQ (reference sequence). CDR3 DNA sequence: TGTGCCAGCAGCTTAGAGGATGACATTGGAAAGTACTTC. The encoded protein is CASSLEDDIGKYF. Drawing the rest from reference TRBV7-9 and TRBJ2-7, the complete variable domain is DTGVSQNPRHKITKRGQNVTFRCDPISEHNRLYWYRQTLGQGPEFLTYFQNEAQLEKSRLLSDRFSAERPKGSFSTLEIQRTEQGDSAMYLCASSLEDDIGKYFGPGTRLTVT.

Remarks on this clonotype: A read error is likely, as this CDR3 ends without the conserved phenylalanine or tryptophan. The V call is TRBV10-3, the J call TRBJ1-1; 7 positions agree with TRBD1. Germline CDR1 and CDR2: ENHRY and SYGVKD. This CDR3 contains 16 residues. J gave up 1 base and V 10 bases, and 15 bases lay outside the gene matches. The DNA of the CDR3 is TGTGCCAGCAGAAGAACAGGGGTCGGCAGGAACACTGAAGCTTTCATT. This encodes CASRRTGVGRNTEAFI.

This clonotype came up a few times. This chain uses TRBV4-3 with TRBJ2-7; no clear D. This CDR3 contains 16 residues. CDR1 LGHNA and CDR2 YSLEER come from the germline V gene. The ends were cut back, 3 bases at V and 0 bases at J, with 15 bases in the middle. The CDR3 loop is CASSHSDVVSSYEQYF. CDR3 DNA sequence: TGCGCCAGCAGCCATTCCGACGTCGTAAGCTCCTACGAGCAGTACTTC.

Only a few counts were recorded for this clonotype. The chain employs TRBV12-3 or TRBV12-4 and TRBJ2-2; D is unclear. The CDR3 is made up of 16 amino acids. Trimming took off 6 bases at V and 5 bases at J, with 19 bases between the two ends. The CDR3 is CASSDPAGLGTGELFF. The DNA for the CDR3 is TGTGCCAGCAGCGACCCCGCCGGGCTTGGTACCGGGGAGCTGTTTTTT.

This clonotype was seen a handful of times. The DNA for the CDR3 is TGTGCCAGCAGTTACTCGAGTGGGGGCAATAATGAAAAACTGTTTTTT. Residues: CASSYSSGGNNEKLFF. V and J are TRBV6-5 and TRBJ1-4; D is perhaps TRBD1 (6 bases). The germline V and J ends were trimmed by 0 bases and 4 bases, with 12 bases remaining between them. Per germline, CDR1 MNHEY and CDR2 SVGAGI. The CDR3 runs 16 residues.

This clonotype was seen more than once but under ten times. CDR3 in DNA: TGTGCCAGCAGTTCTCGGACTCAAAATGAAAAACTGTTTTTT. Translated, it gives CASSSRTQNEKLFF. The chain uses TRBV27 and TRBJ1-4, with D hard to call. The CDR3 length is 14 residues. The V and J ends lost 4 bases and 5 bases respectively, with 11 bases between them. CDR1 MNHEY and CDR2 SMNVEV come from the germline V gene (reference sequence).

V usage is TRBV19 and J usage is TRBJ1-2; no definite D call. Germline CDR1 reads LNHDA; CDR2 reads SQIVND (reference sequence). The CDR3 covers 12 residues. Trimming shortened V by 6 bases and J by 5 bases, and 10 bases separated the two germline ends. This CDR3 reads CASRPQRYGYTF. The CDR3, as DNA: TGTGCCAGTAGGCCGCAGAGGTATGGCTACACCTTC.

This clonotype has ten or more counts. The chain recombines TRBV5-6 with TRBJ2-7, with D hard to call. There are 14 residues in the CDR3. The germline CDR1 and CDR2 sequences are SGHDT and YYEEEE. The V end was cut by 4 bases, the J end by 0 bases, with 11 bases between. The DNA for the CDR3 is TGTGCCAGCAGCCGTGAAGGTAGCTCCTACGAGCAGTACTTC. Its translation: CASSREGSSYEQYF.

Of note for this clonotype: This may be a read error: a much more frequent sequence differs by one nucleotide. The chain uses TRBV19 and TRBJ1-5; D gene unclear. The CDR3 sequence is 14 residues long. Germline-derived CDR1 and CDR2 are LNHDA and SQIVND (reference sequence). This CDR3 reads CTSSIASHNQPQHF. The CDR3 nucleotides are TGTACCAGTAGTATAGCCAGTCACAATCAGCCCCAGCATTTT.

As for this clonotype: Its ends do not fully match the called genes, so a read error is possible. V and J are TRBV10-2 and TRBJ2-2; TRBD1 might be the D (5 bases). This CDR3 comprises 11 residues. Germline V gene lookup returns CDR1 WSHSY and CDR2 SAAADI. The CDR3: CASMSQGVLFF. In DNA, the CDR3 is TGCGCCAGCATGAGTCAAGGGGTGCTGTTTTTT.